The next 32 T cell receptor beta chains were all read from a single sample in a study of T-cell memory formation after mild COVID-19. TCRdb recomputed calls from the 5' RACE reads with MiXCR, one row per CDR3 protein. The data contain around 180,000 distinct CDR3 sequences, approximately 18% of them singletons. Material for sequencing was PBMCs or a T cell subset sorted from them (not recorded which). The source is a man between 18 and 35 years old who had mild COVID-19 (a few samples of this study predate the infection). Cell type and time point are not known.

The rearrangement uses TRBV5-5 and TRBJ2-3, with D possibly TRBD1 on 5 matching bases. Deletions cut 1 base from V and 8 bases from J, with 17 bases between. The CDR3 totals 15 residues. CDR1 is SGHKS and CDR2 is YYEKEE in the germline V gene (reference sequence). The CDR3 DNA reads TGTGCCAGCAGCTTGACTTGGGGCGTCCAAAGTACGCAGTATTTT. Translating gives CASSLTWGVQSTQYF.

The V and J genes are TRBV15 and TRBJ1-2; maybe TRBD1 (5 bases). Germline V gene data show CDR1 as LNHNV and CDR2 as YYDKDF (reference sequence). The germline V and J ends were trimmed by 0 bases and 4 bases, with 6 bases remaining between them. The CDR3 loop spans 13 amino acids. The CDR3 DNA follows: TGTGCCACCAGCAGAGAGACAGTCTATGGCTACACCTTC. Translated, it gives CATSRETVYGYTF.

J is TRBJ1-2 and V is TRBV7-9, with D possibly TRBD1 on 5 matching bases. The CDR3 covers 14 residues. V lost 5 bases and J lost 3, with 13 bases in between. Germline-derived CDR1 and CDR2 are SEHNR and FQNEAQ (reference sequence). The CDR3: CASSRGDSDYGYTF. In DNA form, the CDR3 reads TGTGCCAGCAGCCGTGGGGACTCGGACTATGGCTACACCTTC.

V is TRBV5-1 and J is TRBJ2-1; weak D call: TRBD2 (6 bases). The germline CDR1 and CDR2 sequences are SGHRS and YFSETQ. With 4 bases removed from V and 3 bases from J, the gap between germline ends came to 14 bases. The CDR3 is made up of 15 amino acids. As DNA, the CDR3 is TGCGCCAGCAGCGGAGGGGTGGGATTCTACAATGAGCAGTTCTTC. This codes for CASSGGVGFYNEQFF.

This clonotype showed up just a few times. The chain is built from TRBV20-1 and TRBJ2-3; 9 nucleotides match TRBD2. This CDR3 is built from 14 residues. With 3 bases clipped from V and 3 bases from J, the junction kept 4 bases outside the gene matches. Germline loops: CDR1 DFQATT, CDR2 SNEGSKA (reference sequence). The CDR3 DNA is TGCAGTGCTAGCCCGACTAGCGGAACAGATACGCAGTATTTT. Protein: CSASPTSGTDTQYF.

This clonotype appeared a single time. V and J are TRBV7-8 and TRBJ1-6; TRBD1 is a possible D gene (5 bases). Per the germline V gene, CDR1 is SGHVS and CDR2 is FQNEAQ. Trimming stripped 5 bases from V and 10 bases from J, with 18 bases between. This CDR3 has 15 residues. The chain's CDR3 is CASSQRWGNPSPLHF. DNA for the CDR3: TGTGCCAGCAGCCAGAGATGGGGGAATCCCTCACCCCTCCACTTT.

This clonotype was detected once. The chain is built from TRBV6-5 and TRBJ2-2; 12 bases map to TRBD2. CDR3 length: 18 amino acids. Germline CDR1 MNHEY, CDR2 SVGAGI. With V trimmed by 6 bases and J by 1 base, 9 bases remained unmatched. CDR3 amino acids: CASRTSSGGARNTGELFF. CDR3 bases: TGTGCCAGCAGAACCTCTAGCGGGGGGGCCCGGAACACCGGGGAGCTGTTTTTT.

CDR3 coding DNA: TGCGCCAGCAGCCAAGACAGGGCCGGAAACACCATATATTTT. Protein: CASSQDRAGNTIYF. The J gene is TRBJ1-3, the V gene TRBV4-3, with a tentative D call TRBD1 (5 bases). Germline assignment: CDR1 LGHNA and CDR2 YSLEER. The germline V and J ends were trimmed by 0 bases and 4 bases, with 7 bases remaining between them. CDR3 size: 14 residues.

The V call is TRBV12-3 or TRBV12-4, the J call TRBJ2-3, with unresolved D. Trimming removed 3 bases from V and 0 bases from J, with 7 bases in between. The CDR3 loop spans 14 amino acids. The CDR3 region has the DNA TGTGCCAGCAGTTTGTGGCAGAGCACAGATACGCAGTATTTT. Amino acids: CASSLWQSTDTQYF.

This clonotype was seen more than once but under ten times. The chain couples TRBV20-1 to TRBJ1-5; D ambiguous. Germline lookup yields CDR1 DFQATT and CDR2 SNEGSKA (reference sequence). The CDR3 extends over 16 amino acids. The V gene lost 0 bases and the J gene lost 5 bases, with 17 bases spanning the gap. CDR3 residues: CSAREARKGGDQPQHF. Here the CDR3 DNA reads TGCAGTGCTAGAGAAGCGAGAAAAGGAGGCGATCAGCCCCAGCATTTT.

This clonotype was seen a handful of times. The chain employs TRBV7-9 and TRBJ2-2; 10 nucleotides line up with TRBD2. V was clipped by 2 bases and J by 6 bases; unmatched bases: 9. In germline, CDR1 is SEHNR, CDR2 FQNEAQ (reference sequence). This CDR3 has 17 amino acids. DNA for the CDR3: TGTGCCAGCAGCTTATCCAGCGGGGGGGCGCTCGCCGGGGAGCTGTTTTTT. This encodes CASSLSSGGALAGELFF.

This clonotype has more than one count but fewer than ten. The V and J genes are TRBV18 and TRBJ2-7, with 8 bases that match TRBD1. This CDR3 region has 12 residues. V was clipped by 8 bases and J by 4 bases; unmatched bases: 4. Per germline, CDR1 KGHSH and CDR2 LQKENI. CDR3 bases: TGTGCCAGCGGACAGGGTATTTACGAGCAGTACTTC. Translated, it gives CASGQGIYEQYF.

This clonotype was seen a handful of times. The chain uses TRBV7-6 and TRBJ2-3; D possibly corresponds to TRBD1 (6 bases). This CDR3 has 17 residues. Germline V gene data show CDR1 as SGHVS and CDR2 as FNYEAQ. V dropped 2 bases and J dropped 3 bases, with 18 bases sitting between them. CDR3 sequence reads: CASSLYPVGAGTDTQYF. Here the CDR3 DNA reads TGTGCCAGCAGCTTATATCCGGTGGGGGCCGGTACAGATACGCAGTATTTT.

This clonotype was seen ten or more times. The chain uses TRBV9 and TRBJ2-2; D unresolved. The CDR3 is 12 amino acids. Looked up from germline, CDR1 is SGDLS and CDR2 is YYNGEE. V shed 4 bases and J shed 3 bases, with 4 bases lying between them. The CDR3 protein is CASSRYTGELFF. DNA for the CDR3: TGTGCCAGCAGCAGGTACACCGGGGAGCTGTTTTTT.

This clonotype was found a few times. This chain connects TRBV7-2 to TRBJ2-3; 8 nucleotides line up with TRBD2. The germline CDR1 and CDR2 sequences are SGHTA and FQGNSA. Unmatched junction bases numbered 11, after V lost 7 bases and J lost 8 bases. This CDR3 contains 14 residues. The CDR3 loop reads CASIQSGGRGTQYF. The CDR3 DNA is TGTGCCAGCATCCAATCGGGGGGGCGCGGTACGCAGTATTTT.

This chain joins TRBV6-2 or TRBV6-3 and TRBJ1-6; 8 bases match TRBD1. The V gene end was trimmed by 6 bases and the J gene end by 5 bases; junction bases not matched to a gene: 9. The CDR3 extends over 16 amino acids. Germline CDR1 MNHEY, CDR2 SVGEGT. The CDR3 loop is CASRFRQGFNNSPLHF. The CDR3 region has the DNA TGTGCCAGCAGATTCCGACAGGGGTTTAATAATTCACCCCTCCACTTT.

The rearrangement joins TRBV2 to TRBJ2-5, with 13 bases matching TRBD2. V lost 6 bases to trimming and J lost 5 bases; unmatched junction nucleotides: 9. This CDR3 contains 16 residues. The germline V gene encodes CDR1 SNHLY and CDR2 FYNNEI. The CDR3 nucleotides are TGTGCCAGCAGACCGGGACTAGCGGGGCTTCGGGAGACCCAGTACTTC. This codes for CASRPGLAGLRETQYF.

V usage is TRBV7-8 and J usage is TRBJ2-2; 11 nucleotides line up with TRBD1. The CDR3 covers 14 residues. The junction had 2 bases not matched to a gene; V was cut back by 6 bases and J by 5 bases. Germline V CDR1 and CDR2: SGHVS, FQNEAQ. The CDR3 is CASRDRGLTGELFF. In DNA form, the CDR3 reads TGTGCCAGCAGGGACAGGGGGCTGACCGGGGAGCTGTTTTTT.

Many counts were recorded for this clonotype. The genes are TRBV3-1 and TRBJ2-1, with D perhaps given as TRBD1 or TRBD2 (7 bases each). Germline assignment: CDR1 LGHDT and CDR2 YNNKEL (reference sequence). The CDR3 loop spans 16 amino acids. The V end lost 4 bases, the J end lost 2 bases, and 15 bases lay between the germline ends. This CDR3 reads CASSLRGGPTYNEQFF. The DNA of the CDR3 is TGTGCCAGCAGCCTCAGGGGGGGCCCTACCTACAATGAGCAGTTCTTC.

V gene TRBV6-2 or TRBV6-3 combines with J gene TRBJ1-1; D gene ambiguous. V lost 3 bases to trimming and J lost 7 bases, with 18 bases between them. This CDR3 comprises 15 residues. CDR1 is MNHEY and CDR2 is SVGEGT in the germline V gene. The CDR3 region has the DNA TGTGCCAGCAGTTATCTATTCGGGATCCACAATGAAGCTTTCTTT. As protein: CASSYLFGIHNEAFF.

There are a few counts of this clonotype. The chain recombines TRBV5-6 with TRBJ1-2; TRBD1 might be the D (5 bases). Germline V CDR1 and CDR2: SGHDT, YYEEEE. The CDR3 sequence is 13 residues long. Trimming stripped 4 bases from V and 4 bases from J, with 11 bases between. The CDR3 DNA reads TGTGCCAGCAGCCGCAGGGACGGCTATGGCTACACCTTC. Amino acid sequence: CASSRRDGYGYTF.

This clonotype was detected a few times. The chain combines TRBV20-1 with TRBJ2-3; TRBD2 matches 7 bases. CDR3 length: 15 residues. After removal of 0 bases from V and 4 bases from J, the junction contained 7 bases not matched to a gene. Germline V gives CDR1 DFQATT, CDR2 SNEGSKA (reference sequence). Written as DNA, the CDR3 is TGCAGTGCTAGAGATCCACTAGCGAGCGCAGATACGCAGTATTTT. Its protein product is CSARDPLASADTQYF.

The sample holds a few counts of this clonotype. This chain connects TRBV2 to TRBJ2-3; D not resolved. With 8 bases removed from V and 2 bases from J, the gap between germline ends came to 5 bases. The CDR3 contains 11 residues. Germline loops: CDR1 SNHLY, CDR2 FYNNEI. The CDR3 is CASAYTDTQYF. In DNA form, the CDR3 reads TGTGCCAGCGCCTACACAGATACGCAGTATTTT.

In this sample, this clonotype turned up once. The chain combines TRBV6-5 with TRBJ2-5; 10 positions match TRBD2. Germline loops: CDR1 MNHEY, CDR2 SVGAGI. V shed 6 bases, J shed 1 base, and the junction held 8 bases outside the gene matches. The CDR3 loop spans 16 amino acids. CDR3 residues: CASSPRAGGSQETQYF. As DNA, the CDR3 is TGTGCCAGCAGCCCAAGAGCGGGGGGGAGCCAAGAGACCCAGTACTTC.

This clonotype was seen a few times. V and J are TRBV4-2 and TRBJ2-3; 7 bases line up with TRBD2. CDR3 size: 15 residues. J gave up 1 base and V 0 bases, and 1 base lay outside the gene matches. The germline CDR1 and CDR2 sequences are LGHNA and YNFKEQ. The CDR3 loop reads CASSQETSGTDTQYF. The CDR3 coding sequence is TGTGCCAGCAGCCAAGAAACTAGCGGCACAGATACGCAGTATTTT.

This sequence joins TRBV28 and TRBJ1-5; tentative D call: TRBD1 (6 bases). Trimming pared 10 bases from V and 1 base from J, leaving 14 bases between. Germline CDR1 is MDHEN and CDR2 is SYDVKM. The CDR3 is 14 amino acids. The DNA of the CDR3 is TGTGCCATTACTACGGGGGCGAGCAATCAGCCCCAGCATTTT. Its protein product is CAITTGASNQPQHF. The entire variable domain, with the rest obtained from reference TRBV28 and TRBJ1-5, is as follows: DVKVTQSSRYLVKRTGEKVFLECVQDMDHENMFWYRQDPGLGLRLIYFSYDVKMKEKGDIPEGYSVSREKKERFSLILESASTNQTSMYLCAITTGASNQPQHFGDGTRLSIL.

In its sample, this clonotype was seen a few times. The CDR3 DNA reads as TGTGCCAGCGGGACACACGAAGGGACCCAGTACTTC. Its protein is CASGTHEGTQYF. J is TRBJ2-5 and V is TRBV2, with D possibly matching TRBD1 (6 bases). The V and J ends lost 8 bases and 7 bases respectively, with 14 bases between them. The CDR3 length is 12 residues. Per germline, CDR1 SNHLY and CDR2 FYNNEI.

This clonotype was picked up a small number of times. The chain has TRBV5-6 and TRBJ2-7; D is uncertain. Germline assignment: CDR1 SGHDT and CDR2 YYEEEE. With 0 bases removed from V and 6 bases from J, the gap between germline ends came to 13 bases. CDR3 length equals 14 residues. CDR3 DNA: TGTGCCAGCAGCTTGGTAGGTCCGCTCGGCGAGCAGTACGTC. Its translation is CASSLVGPLGEQYV.

This clonotype was found a few times. The chain links TRBV10-3 to TRBJ1-6; D not certain. V lost 3 bases to trimming and J lost 7 bases, with 10 bases between them. This CDR3 is 14 amino acids long. Germline CDR1 is ENHRY and CDR2 is SYGVKD. The CDR3 DNA reads TGTGCCATCAGTGATAGGAGAACCAATTCACCCCTCCACTTT. This translates into CAISDRRTNSPLHF.

This clonotype has a handful of counts. The gene calls are TRBV6-2 or TRBV6-3 and TRBJ2-7; D is possibly TRBD2 (6 bases). CDR1 MNHEY and CDR2 SVGEGT come from the germline V gene. V dropped 8 bases and J dropped 7 bases, with 18 bases sitting between them. This CDR3 is 13 amino acids long. CDR3: CASFGTFSKEQYF. The CDR3 DNA follows: TGTGCCAGCTTTGGGACTTTTTCTAAGGAGCAGTACTTC.

This rearrangement joins TRBV5-1 to TRBJ2-3; tentatively, D is TRBD1 or TRBD2 (5 bases each). Germline CDR1 is SGHRS and CDR2 is YFSETQ. The CDR3 is made up of 14 amino acids. V lost 4 bases to trimming and J lost 2 bases, with 11 bases between them. The CDR3 bases are TGCGCCAGCAGCCCCGGGGACGCCACAGATACGCAGTATTTT. Protein sequence: CASSPGDATDTQYF. Full variable domain (rest looked up from reference TRBV5-1 and TRBJ2-3): KAGVTQTPRYLIKTRGQQVTLSCSPISGHRSVSWYQQTPGQGLQFLFEYFSETQRNKGNFPGRFSGRQFSNSRSEMNVSTLELGDSALYLCASSPGDATDTQYFGPGTRLTVL.

The chain is built from TRBV6-1 and TRBJ2-3, with 9 nucleotides matching TRBD2. CDR1 and CDR2 from the germline V gene are MNHNS and SASEGT. This CDR3 contains 12 residues. Trimming took 6 bases from V and 13 from J; bases not matched to a gene: 8. The CDR3 sequence: CASRGPGTSKYF. In DNA form, the CDR3 reads TGTGCCAGCAGGGGACCCGGGACTAGCAAGTATTTT.